This entry describes one T cell receptor (beta chain). The target antigen is unknown. Some clones are missing from TCRdb's copy, which holds only in-frame ones; the method was immunoSEQ multiplex PCR. The sample lists 150,000 to 200,000 clones, around 88% occurring once. The data were taken from a study of T cell responses to AZD1222 COVID-19 vaccine. Study-wide points: Vaccine-associated CD4 TCRs spanned spike, dominant at 160-218 and 743-854.

This TCR came from an adult in good health. Sequenced here: peripheral blood, sampled on day 0 of AZD1222 vaccination.

The DNA of the CDR3 is TGTGCCAGCAGTGAACTCTTTAGCGGGCCCTACGAGCAGTACTTC. Translated, it gives CASSELFSGPYEQYF. V is TRBV2 and J is TRBJ2-7; TRBD2 agrees at 7 bases. The length of the CDR3 is 15 residues. V lost 2 bases to trimming and J lost 2 bases; unmatched junction nucleotides: 6. Germline CDR1 SNHLY, CDR2 FYNNEI.